This TCR beta chain stems from a study of shared clonotypes between healthy human individuals. Study summary: Researchers drew samples from two women and a few men aged 18 to 49. Donors had three CD4 naive, three CD4 memory, two CD8 naive and one CD8 memory plate apiece. Study results and limitations: Lower generation probabilities were found for non-shared clonotypes than for those shared by all four donors.

The naive CD8 subset, CD45RO-negative cells positively selected for CCR7, excluded terminally differentiated effector memory CD45RA+ cells. Germline values: CDR1 MGHDK, CDR2 SYGVNS. Between the trimmed V and J ends, which lost 2 bases and 10 bases, there was a span of 14 bases. The CDR3 contains 13 residues. Original data processing: Owing to the provision of junction-only sequences devoid of quality scores by immunoSEQ, filtering differed. Profiling relied on immunoSEQ multiplex PCR, and the TCRdb table lists in-frame clones only, not all of them. The V and J calls and clone size were taken over from that table, and D and trimming were inferred from the DNA. The repertoire holds about 2.1 million clones, with about 92% as singletons. With respect to this clone: Its target is not known.

J is TRBJ2-5 and V is TRBV25-1; unclear D gene. This TCR was recovered from a man aged 18 to 29 in good health. Some clones in this sample may be carry-over from other donors' samples. Specimen: naive CD8+ T cells from PBMCs. CDR3 sequence: CASSEPVGWDQYF. In nucleotides, the CDR3 is TGTGCCAGCAGTGAACCGGTAGGGTGGGACCAGTACTTC. Full variable domain (missing parts from reference TRBV25-1 and TRBJ2-5): EADIYQTPRYLVIGTGKKITLECSQTMGHDKMYWYQQDPGMELHLIHYSYGVNSTEKGDLSSESTVSRIRTEHFPLTLESARPSHTSQYLCASSEPVGWDQYFGPGTRLLVL.